The 11 T cell receptor beta chains below come from one sample, sequenced in a study of T cells in Graves' hyperthyroidism and ophthalmopathy. Authors of the study amplified TCR beta CDR3 regions from RNA transcripts. During a first-round RT-PCR of the TCR CDR3, the HTBI primer set was used. In TCRdb, the multiplex PCR reads were re-called with MiXCR into one record per CDR3 protein. The table shows 450,000 to 600,000 distinct CDR3 sequences, with around 20% occurring only once. The sequencing input was blood. The receptor source for this set is a middle-aged man with Graves' ophthalmopathy.

The table lists this clonotype with many counts. The chain links TRBV28 to TRBJ2-1; D not certain. This CDR3 region has 14 residues. The germline V gene encodes CDR1 MDHEN and CDR2 SYDVKM. The V and J ends lost 4 bases and 5 bases respectively, with 12 bases between them. The CDR3 bases are TGTGCCAGCAGTTCCCTTGTGGGTAACAATGAGCAGTTCTTC. Protein: CASSSLVGNNEQFF.

This clonotype was seen only a few times. This CDR3 reads CASSGLADFLYNEQFF. The CDR3 DNA reads as TGTGCCAGCTCGGGACTAGCGGATTTCCTCTACAATGAGCAGTTCTTC. The rearrangement uses TRBV18 and TRBJ2-1, with 11 bases identical to TRBD2. Germline lookup yields CDR1 KGHSH and CDR2 LQKENI. The ends lost 6 bases at V and 3 bases at J; junction bases unmatched: 7. CDR3 length: 16 residues.

This chain joins TRBV24-1 and TRBJ2-5, with 7 positions matching TRBD2. This CDR3 comprises 14 residues. V lost 4 bases and J lost 9; bases outside the gene matches: 10. Germline CDR1 is KGHDR and CDR2 is SFDVKD. This CDR3 is CATSESGTTSAQYF. Here the CDR3 DNA reads TGTGCCACCAGTGAATCCGGGACTACCTCGGCCCAGTACTTC.

Regarding this clonotype: A much bigger clone sits one base away, suggesting this may be a read error. The chain joins TRBV5-5 to TRBJ2-1; D perhaps matches TRBD1 (6 bases). The DNA end favors TRBJ2-7, so the J call may be wrong. The germline V gene has CDR1 SGHKS and CDR2 YYEKEE (reference sequence). The CDR3 consists of 14 residues. The CDR3 nucleotides are TGTGCCAGCAGCCGGGACACCGGCTACAATGAGCAGTACTTC. The encoded protein is CASSRDTGYNEQYF.

The CDR3 reads CSVEDLREQFF. The CDR3 DNA reads as TGCAGCGTTGAAGATCTACGTGAGCAGTTCTTC. The J gene is TRBJ2-1, the V gene TRBV29-1; no clear D gene. Per germline, CDR1 SQVTM and CDR2 ANQGSEA. The CDR3 totals 11 residues. V was clipped by 0 bases and J by 9 bases, with 6 bases between them.

The gene calls are TRBV4-1 and TRBJ2-5; the match to TRBD1 covers 7 bases. J gave up 0 bases and V 1 base, and 5 bases lay outside the gene matches. The CDR3 spans 16 residues. Germline assignment: CDR1 MGHRA and CDR2 YSYEKL. The DNA of the CDR3 is TGCGCCAGCAGCCAAGTTCCCGACAGGGACCAAGAGACCCAGTACTTC. Translated: CASSQVPDRDQETQYF.

The chain joins TRBV7-9 to TRBJ2-7; the D is unclear. This CDR3 has 13 amino acids. CDR1 is SEHNR, CDR2 FQNEAQ, per germline (reference sequence). Deletions cut 0 bases from V and 6 bases from J, with 9 bases between. The CDR3 sequence is CASSLALHGEQYF. The DNA of the CDR3 is TGTGCCAGCAGCTTAGCTTTACACGGCGAGCAGTACTTC.

With respect to this clonotype: An end of the junction differs from the germline gene, which may be a read error. The chain recombines TRBV3-1 with TRBJ2-3; a possible D gene is TRBD2 (6 bases). Germline loops: CDR1 LGHDT, CDR2 YNNKEL (reference sequence). The length of the CDR3 is 16 residues. The CDR3 nucleotides are TGTGCCTGCAGCCAAGATGGGGCGGGAATGAGAGGTACGCAGTATTTT. Translation gives CACSQDGAGMRGTQYF.

The rearrangement links TRBV15 to TRBJ1-1; TRBD1 aligns across 7 bases. Germline CDR1 is LNHNV and CDR2 is YYDKDF (reference sequence). The CDR3 length is 14 residues. The junction had 7 bases not matched to a gene; V was cut back by 9 bases and J by 0 bases. CDR3 sequence reads: CATTRDRMNTEAFF. The DNA for the CDR3 is TGTGCCACAACCCGGGACAGAATGAACACTGAAGCTTTCTTT.

Only one count was recorded for this clonotype. The CDR3 nucleotides are TGTGCCAGCAGCCAGAATGGTGGTGAGCAGTTCTTC. It encodes CASSQNGGEQFF. The V and J genes are TRBV7-9 and TRBJ2-1, with D unresolved. This CDR3 is 12 amino acids long. Germline V gives CDR1 SEHNR, CDR2 FQNEAQ (reference sequence). Trimming stripped 5 bases from V and 9 bases from J, with 11 bases between.

This clonotype was seen a few times. A read error may account for a junction end that differs from germline. Written as DNA, the CDR3 is TGTGCTAGCAGCTCGGGACTCCACTCCTACAATGAGCAGTTCTTC. The encoded protein is CASSSGLHSYNEQFF. The chain uses TRBV7-7 and TRBJ2-1; D might be TRBD2 (6 bases). The length of the CDR3 is 15 residues. The germline V gene has CDR1 SSHAT and CDR2 FNYEAQ (reference sequence).